Presented here are 25 T cell receptor beta chains from one specimen sequenced in a study of shared clonotypes between healthy human individuals. The assay was immunoSEQ multiplex PCR, and TCRdb's table has in-frame clones only and misses some. The sample comprises about 2,200,000 clones, 90% to 95% of which are singletons, and around 1.7% rests with the top ten. CD8 cells classed as naive were CD45RO-negative and positively selected for CCR7, excluding terminally differentiated effector memory CD45RA+ cells. Sequenced sample: naive CD8+ T cells from PBMCs. The receptor source for this set is a man between 18 and 29 years old in good health. Some clones in this sample may be carry-over from other donors' samples.

The chain is built from TRBV28 and TRBJ1-5; unclear D gene. Germline CDR1 and CDR2: MDHEN and SYDVKM. The CDR3 covers 15 residues. Trimming removed 3 bases at V and 4 bases at J, with 13 bases between. CDR3 coding DNA: TGTGCCAGCAGTTTGGCTCGGACCCGGAATCAGCCCCAGCATTTT. Encoded protein: CASSLARTRNQPQHF.

This chain uses TRBV27 with TRBJ2-2; TRBD2 matches at 7 bases. Germline CDR1 is MNHEY and CDR2 is SMNVEV (reference sequence). The CDR3 runs 14 residues. The J segment lost 7 bases and the V segment lost 5 bases, leaving 7 bases of the junction unmatched. CDR3: CASSQWASGGELFF. The CDR3 DNA reads as TGTGCCAGCAGTCAGTGGGCTAGCGGCGGGGAGCTGTTTTTT.

The rearrangement joins TRBV14 to TRBJ2-7; D may be TRBD2 (7 bases). With 1 base removed from V and 7 bases from J, the gap between germline ends came to 17 bases. The CDR3 is made up of 15 amino acids. CDR1 SGHDN and CDR2 FVKESK come from the germline V gene. The CDR3 coding sequence is TGTGCCAGCAGCCAAGGAAGGGGGACTACTAGGGAGCAGTACTTC. Residues: CASSQGRGTTREQYF. Full variable domain (rest looked up from reference TRBV14 and TRBJ2-7): EAGVTQFPSHSVIEKGQTVTLRCDPISGHDNLYWYRRVMGKEIKFLLHFVKESKQDESGMPNNRFLAERTGGTYSTLKVQPAELEDSGVYFCASSQGRGTTREQYFGPGTRLTVT.

A few counts support this clone. The V gene is TRBV19, the J gene TRBJ2-1; D might be TRBD2 (7 bases). Per the germline V gene, CDR1 is LNHDA and CDR2 is SQIVND (reference sequence). This CDR3 is built from 14 residues. V was pared by 9 bases and J by 2 bases, with 14 bases between. The CDR3: CASRGGAAYNEQFF. In DNA, the CDR3 is TGTGCCAGCAGGGGAGGGGCAGCCTACAATGAGCAGTTCTTC.

This chain links TRBV4-3 with TRBJ2-7; 8 positions agree with TRBD2. V gave up 4 bases and J gave up 0 bases; unmatched junction bases: 5. This CDR3 has 15 amino acids. The germline V gene encodes CDR1 LGHNA and CDR2 YSLEER. The CDR3, as DNA: TGCGCCAGCAGCCCAACTAGCGGCAGCTCCTACGAGCAGTACTTC. It codes for CASSPTSGSSYEQYF.

The V gene is TRBV7-7, the J gene TRBJ2-3; 7 nucleotides match TRBD1. V was pared by 1 base and J by 5 bases, with 3 bases of the junction left unmatched. The CDR3 spans 14 residues. The germline V gene encodes CDR1 SSHAT and CDR2 FNYEAQ (reference sequence). CDR3 region: CASSLGQGEDTQYF. CDR3 nucleotide sequence: TGTGCCAGCAGCTTAGGTCAGGGGGAAGATACGCAGTATTTT.

This clone was observed a handful of times. This chain joins TRBV7-7 and TRBJ2-2; D is possibly TRBD1 or TRBD2 (5 bases each). Looked up from germline, CDR1 is SSHAT and CDR2 is FNYEAQ (reference sequence). This CDR3 has 17 residues. V gave up 3 bases and J gave up 6 bases, with 20 bases separating them. CDR3 region: CASSFYVSGTPAGELFF. The CDR3 DNA sequence: TGTGCCAGCAGCTTTTATGTGTCCGGGACCCCCGCCGGGGAGCTGTTTTTT.

The chain recombines TRBV7-2 with TRBJ2-7; 12 bases are a match to TRBD2. Germline CDR1 and CDR2: SGHTA and FQGNSA. Germline trimming cut 4 bases from V and 6 bases from J; bases unmatched to any gene: 10. This CDR3 spans 16 amino acids. CDR3 bases: TGTGCCAGCAGCTCAGGGCCGGGACTAGCGGGTTCCGAGCAGTACTTC. Its protein is CASSSGPGLAGSEQYF.

The chain employs TRBV10-3 and TRBJ2-7, with D perhaps matching TRBD1 (6 bases). V was pared by 6 bases and J by 2 bases, with 17 bases between. Germline assignment: CDR1 ENHRY and CDR2 SYGVKD. This CDR3 spans 15 amino acids. The CDR3 reads CAIRQTAPGAYEQYF. The CDR3 DNA reads as TGTGCCATCAGGCAGACGGCCCCAGGGGCCTACGAGCAGTACTTC.

V and J are TRBV7-2 and TRBJ1-1; no reliable D call. Germline V CDR1 and CDR2: SGHTA, FQGNSA. The length of the CDR3 is 13 residues. V was trimmed by 3 bases and J by 3 bases, leaving 8 bases between them. The CDR3 region has the DNA TGTGCCAGCAGCTTCCTGGGTCACACTGAAGCTTTCTTT. Its translation is CASSFLGHTEAFF.

The rearrangement joins TRBV7-6 to TRBJ2-7; 7 bases match TRBD2. From germline, CDR1 is SGHVS and CDR2 FNYEAQ. The CDR3 is 15 residues long. V trimming: 5 bases; J trimming: 5 bases; junction bases outside the gene matches: 12. CDR3 nucleotide sequence: TGTGCCAGCAGCCCCGCCCCCTCAGGGAGGGACGAGCAGTACTTC. Translating gives CASSPAPSGRDEQYF.

The V call is TRBV5-4, the J call TRBJ1-2; 7 nucleotides align to TRBD1. Trimming at V came to 4 bases and at J to 8 bases, leaving 8 bases not matched to a gene. Germline CDR1 and CDR2: SGHNT and YYREEE (reference sequence). The CDR3 is 13 amino acids. The CDR3 DNA reads as TGTGCCAGCAGCCCACAGGGGCTCGACGGCTACACCTTC. It encodes CASSPQGLDGYTF.

The chain carries TRBV2 and TRBJ2-1, with 11 bases identical to TRBD2. The CDR3 is 16 amino acids. Germline trimming cut 2 bases from V and 5 bases from J; bases unmatched to any gene: 5. Germline loops: CDR1 SNHLY, CDR2 FYNNEI. The CDR3 here is CASSERISGRDNEQFF. The CDR3 DNA is TGTGCCAGCAGTGAAAGGATTAGCGGGAGGGACAATGAGCAGTTCTTC.

This rearrangement joins TRBV6-4 to TRBJ2-2, with D perhaps matching TRBD1 or TRBD2 (5 bases each). Per the germline V gene, CDR1 is MRHNA and CDR2 is SNTAGT. V lost 7 bases to trimming and J lost 0 bases, with 9 bases between them. This CDR3 is built from 14 residues. DNA of the CDR3: TGTGCCAGCAAAACGGGGCCGAACACCGGGGAGCTGTTTTTT. It translates to CASKTGPNTGELFF.

V gene TRBV4-1 combines with J gene TRBJ2-7; weak D call: TRBD2 (7 bases). V lost 1 base, J lost 5 bases, and 15 bases lay in between. Germline CDR1 and CDR2: MGHRA and YSYEKL. The CDR3 runs 15 residues. The DNA for the CDR3 is TGCGCCAGCAGCCAAGTAGGCGGGGGCGTCGACGAGCAGTACTTC. This translates into CASSQVGGGVDEQYF.

The chain combines TRBV7-2 with TRBJ2-7; 11 bases are a match to TRBD2. This CDR3 region has 14 residues. The germline V gene encodes CDR1 SGHTA and CDR2 FQGNSA. J lost 2 bases, V lost 7 bases, and 4 bases had no gene match. The chain's CDR3 is CASTGTSGTYEQYF. CDR3 DNA: TGTGCCAGCACCGGGACTAGCGGTACCTACGAGCAGTACTTC.

The chain joins TRBV7-6 to TRBJ2-5; D remains unclear. This CDR3 spans 14 amino acids. Trimming shortened V by 1 base and J by 8 bases, and 14 bases separated the two germline ends. Germline CDR1 is SGHVS and CDR2 is FNYEAQ. Written as DNA, the CDR3 is TGTGCCAGCAGCTTAGAACCCCTGACTGGTACCCAGTACTTC. It specifies CASSLEPLTGTQYF.

The J gene is TRBJ2-7, the V gene TRBV27, with 8 bases matching TRBD1. CDR1 MNHEY and CDR2 SMNVEV come from the germline V gene (reference sequence). The length of the CDR3 is 14 residues. Trimming removed 2 bases from V and 3 bases from J; junction bases left unmatched: 3. The CDR3 here is CASSLQGALYEQYF. The CDR3 nucleotides are TGTGCCAGCAGTTTACAGGGGGCTCTCTACGAGCAGTACTTC.

The gene calls are TRBV9 and TRBJ2-1; D is unresolved. The CDR3 totals 13 residues. Trimming removed 1 base from V and 7 bases from J, with 9 bases in between. CDR1 is SGDLS, CDR2 YYNGEE, per germline. This chain's CDR3 is CASSVNLLNEQFF. The CDR3 nucleotides are TGTGCCAGCAGCGTAAATCTGTTGAATGAGCAGTTCTTC.

The chain links TRBV28 to TRBJ2-6; possible D gene TRBD1, 6 bases. Trimming removed 7 bases at V and 0 bases at J, with 13 bases between. This CDR3 has 16 residues. CDR1 is MDHEN, CDR2 SYDVKM, per germline. CDR3 in DNA: TGTGCCAGCAACTCGGGACAAATCTCTGGGGCCAACGTCCTGACTTTC. Amino acids: CASNSGQISGANVLTF. The variable domain in full, with the rest retrieved from reference TRBV28 and TRBJ2-6, is DVKVTQSSRYLVKRTGEKVFLECVQDMDHENMFWYRQDPGLGLRLIYFSYDVKMKEKGDIPEGYSVSREKKERFSLILESASTNQTSMYLCASNSGQISGANVLTFGAGSRLTVL.

This chain connects TRBV9 to TRBJ1-2; the D is unclear. The CDR3 runs to 16 residues. CDR1 and CDR2 from the germline V gene are SGDLS and YYNGEE. V gave up 0 bases and J gave up 8 bases, with 20 bases separating them. The CDR3 spells CASSVVQTAEFVGYTF. Here the CDR3 DNA reads TGTGCCAGCAGCGTAGTCCAGACGGCGGAGTTTGTGGGCTACACCTTC.

This rearrangement joins TRBV28 to TRBJ2-3; 7 bases agree with TRBD1. V trimming: 3 bases; J trimming: 0 bases; junction bases outside the gene matches: 12. The CDR3 is 18 residues long. Germline CDR1 is MDHEN and CDR2 is SYDVKM. The CDR3, as DNA: TGTGCCAGCAGTTTCTATCCGGTCGGGACAGCTAGCACAGATACGCAGTATTTT. Translated: CASSFYPVGTASTDTQYF.

Here the CDR3 DNA reads TGTGCCAGTAAGGTTGTGGGGCCGGCTAATGAAAAACTGTTTTTT. Its translation: CASKVVGPANEKLFF. V gene TRBV19 combines with J gene TRBJ1-4, with TRBD1 as a possible D gene (5 bases). The CDR3 extends over 15 amino acids. CDR1 and CDR2 (germline): LNHDA, SQIVND (reference sequence). Trimming stripped 7 bases from V and 3 bases from J, with 15 bases between.

The chain is built from TRBV6-5 and TRBJ2-1, with 9 nucleotides matching TRBD1. The CDR3 length is 15 residues. Germline CDR1 and CDR2: MNHEY and SVGAGI. The V gene end was trimmed by 5 bases and the J gene end by 6 bases; junction bases not matched to a gene: 8. The CDR3 DNA follows: TGTGCCAGCAGTAACCGGGACAGGGAAGGCAATGAGCAGTTCTTC. As protein: CASSNRDREGNEQFF.

The rearrangement links TRBV28 to TRBJ1-4; D perhaps matches TRBD1 (5 bases). V lost 2 bases and J 4 bases, leaving 11 bases between the germline ends. From germline, CDR1 is MDHEN and CDR2 SYDVKM. This CDR3 has 15 amino acids. Here the CDR3 DNA reads TGTGCCAGCAGTTTAAGGGGAATCAGTAATGAAAAACTGTTTTTT. Encoded protein: CASSLRGISNEKLFF.